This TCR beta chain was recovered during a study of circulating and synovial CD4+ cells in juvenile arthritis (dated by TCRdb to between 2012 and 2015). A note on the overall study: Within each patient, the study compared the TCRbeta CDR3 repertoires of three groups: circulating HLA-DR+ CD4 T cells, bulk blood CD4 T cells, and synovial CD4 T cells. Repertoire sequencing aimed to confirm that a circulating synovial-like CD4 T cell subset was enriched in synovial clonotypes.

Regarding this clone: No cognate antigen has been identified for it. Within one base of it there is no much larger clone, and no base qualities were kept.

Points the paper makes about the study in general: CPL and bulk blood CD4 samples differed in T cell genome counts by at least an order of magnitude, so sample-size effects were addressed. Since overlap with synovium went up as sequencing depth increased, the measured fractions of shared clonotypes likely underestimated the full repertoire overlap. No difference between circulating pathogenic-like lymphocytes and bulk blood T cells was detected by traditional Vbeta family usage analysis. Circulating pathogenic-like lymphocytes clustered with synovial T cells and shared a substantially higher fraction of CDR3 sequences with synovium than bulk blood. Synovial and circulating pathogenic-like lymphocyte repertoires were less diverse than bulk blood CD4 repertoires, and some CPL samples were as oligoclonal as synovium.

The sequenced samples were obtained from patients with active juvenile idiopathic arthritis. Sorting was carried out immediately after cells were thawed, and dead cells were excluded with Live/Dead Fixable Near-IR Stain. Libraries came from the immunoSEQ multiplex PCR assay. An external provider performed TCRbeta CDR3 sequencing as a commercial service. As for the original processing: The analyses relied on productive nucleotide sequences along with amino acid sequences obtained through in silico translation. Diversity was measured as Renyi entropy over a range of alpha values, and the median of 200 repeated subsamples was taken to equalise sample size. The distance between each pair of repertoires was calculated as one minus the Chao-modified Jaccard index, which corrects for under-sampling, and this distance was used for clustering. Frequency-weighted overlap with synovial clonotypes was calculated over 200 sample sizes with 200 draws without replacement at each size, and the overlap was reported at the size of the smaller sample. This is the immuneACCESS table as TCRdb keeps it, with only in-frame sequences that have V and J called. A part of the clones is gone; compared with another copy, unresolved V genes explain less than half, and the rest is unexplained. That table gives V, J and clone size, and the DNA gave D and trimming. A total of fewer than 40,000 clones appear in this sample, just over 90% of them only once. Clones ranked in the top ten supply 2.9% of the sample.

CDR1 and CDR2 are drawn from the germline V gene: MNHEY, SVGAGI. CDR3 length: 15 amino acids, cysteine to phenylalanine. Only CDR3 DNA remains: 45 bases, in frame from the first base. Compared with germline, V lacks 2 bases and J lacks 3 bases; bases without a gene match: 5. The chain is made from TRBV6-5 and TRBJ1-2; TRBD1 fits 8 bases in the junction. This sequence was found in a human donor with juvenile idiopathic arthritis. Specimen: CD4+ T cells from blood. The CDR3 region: CASSYPQGADYGYTF. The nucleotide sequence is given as TGTGCCAGCAGTTACCCCCAGGGGGCTGACTATGGCTACACCTTC.